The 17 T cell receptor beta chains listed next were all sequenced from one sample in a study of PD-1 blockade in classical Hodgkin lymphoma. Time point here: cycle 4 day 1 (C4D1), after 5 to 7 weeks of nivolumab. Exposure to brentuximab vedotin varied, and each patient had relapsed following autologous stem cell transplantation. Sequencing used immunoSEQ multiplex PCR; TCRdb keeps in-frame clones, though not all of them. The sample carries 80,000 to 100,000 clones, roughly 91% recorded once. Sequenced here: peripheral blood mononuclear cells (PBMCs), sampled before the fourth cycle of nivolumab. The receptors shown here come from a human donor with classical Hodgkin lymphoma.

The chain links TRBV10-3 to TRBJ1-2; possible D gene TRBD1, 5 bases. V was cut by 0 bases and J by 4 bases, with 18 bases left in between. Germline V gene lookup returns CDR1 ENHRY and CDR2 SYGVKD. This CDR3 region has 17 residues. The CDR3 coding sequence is TGTGCCATCAGTGAGTCCATTGGGAGGGGTCGTGTCTATGGCTACACCTTC. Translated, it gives CAISESIGRGRVYGYTF.

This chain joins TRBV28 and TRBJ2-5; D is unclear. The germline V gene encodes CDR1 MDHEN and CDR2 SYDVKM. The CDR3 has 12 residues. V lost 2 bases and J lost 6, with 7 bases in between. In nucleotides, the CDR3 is TGTGCCAGCAGTTTACTCGACAAGACCCAGTACTTC. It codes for CASSLLDKTQYF.

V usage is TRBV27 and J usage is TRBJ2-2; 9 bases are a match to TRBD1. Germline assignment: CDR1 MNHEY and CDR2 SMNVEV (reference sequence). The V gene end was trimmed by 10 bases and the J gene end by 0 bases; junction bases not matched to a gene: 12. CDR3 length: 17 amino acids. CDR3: CATKGLQGAPNTGELFF. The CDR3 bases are TGTGCCACCAAAGGACTACAGGGGGCTCCGAACACCGGGGAGCTGTTTTTT.

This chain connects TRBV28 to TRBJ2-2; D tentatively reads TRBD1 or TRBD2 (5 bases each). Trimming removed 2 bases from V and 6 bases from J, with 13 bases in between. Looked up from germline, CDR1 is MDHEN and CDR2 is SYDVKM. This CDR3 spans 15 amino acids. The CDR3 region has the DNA TGTGCCAGCAGTTTACCGAGGGGCTTCGCCGGGGAGCTGTTTTTT. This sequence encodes CASSLPRGFAGELFF.

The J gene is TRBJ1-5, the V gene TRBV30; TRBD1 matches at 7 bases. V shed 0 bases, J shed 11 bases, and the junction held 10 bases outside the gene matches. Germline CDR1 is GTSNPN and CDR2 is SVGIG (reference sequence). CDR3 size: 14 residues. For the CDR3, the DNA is TGTGCCTGGAGTGTAGGTGTCAGGGGGTCCGCCCAGCATTTT. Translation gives CAWSVGVRGSAQHF.

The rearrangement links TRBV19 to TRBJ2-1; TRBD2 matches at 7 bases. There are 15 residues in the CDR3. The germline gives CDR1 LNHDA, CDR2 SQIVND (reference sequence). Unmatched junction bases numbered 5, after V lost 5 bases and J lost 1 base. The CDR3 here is CASSSSGFSYNEQFF. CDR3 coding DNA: TGTGCCAGTAGTTCTAGCGGCTTTTCCTACAATGAGCAGTTCTTC.

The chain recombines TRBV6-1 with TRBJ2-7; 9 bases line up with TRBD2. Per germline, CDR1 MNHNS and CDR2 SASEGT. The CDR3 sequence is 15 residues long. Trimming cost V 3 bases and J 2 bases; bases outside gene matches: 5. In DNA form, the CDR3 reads TGTGCCAGCAGTGATCCGGCGGGAGGGACCTACGAGCAGTACTTC. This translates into CASSDPAGGTYEQYF.

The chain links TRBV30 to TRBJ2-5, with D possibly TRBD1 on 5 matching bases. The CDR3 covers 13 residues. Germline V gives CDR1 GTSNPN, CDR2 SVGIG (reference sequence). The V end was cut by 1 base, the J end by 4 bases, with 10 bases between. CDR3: CAWSAGFRETQYF. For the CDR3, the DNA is TGTGCCTGGAGTGCAGGGTTCCGAGAGACCCAGTACTTC.

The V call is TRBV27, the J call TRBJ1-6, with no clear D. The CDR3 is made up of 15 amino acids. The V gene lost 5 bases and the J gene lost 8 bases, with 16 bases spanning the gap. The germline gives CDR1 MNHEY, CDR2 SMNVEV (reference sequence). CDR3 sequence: CASSPRPQADSPLHF. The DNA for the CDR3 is TGTGCCAGCAGTCCCCGACCCCAAGCGGATTCACCCCTCCACTTT.

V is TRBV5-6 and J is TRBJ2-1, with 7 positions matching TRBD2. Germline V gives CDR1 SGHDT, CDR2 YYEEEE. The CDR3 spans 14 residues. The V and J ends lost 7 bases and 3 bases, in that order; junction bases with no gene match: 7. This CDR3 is CASRGENFYNEQFF. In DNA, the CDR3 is TGTGCCAGCCGGGGGGAGAACTTCTACAATGAGCAGTTCTTC.

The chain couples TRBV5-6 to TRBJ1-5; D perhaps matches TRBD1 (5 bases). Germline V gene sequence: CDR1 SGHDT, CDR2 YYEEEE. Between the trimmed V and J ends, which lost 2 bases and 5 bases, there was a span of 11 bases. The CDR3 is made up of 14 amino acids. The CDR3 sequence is CASSFLDTDQPQHF. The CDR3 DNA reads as TGTGCCAGCAGCTTCTTGGACACTGATCAGCCCCAGCATTTT.

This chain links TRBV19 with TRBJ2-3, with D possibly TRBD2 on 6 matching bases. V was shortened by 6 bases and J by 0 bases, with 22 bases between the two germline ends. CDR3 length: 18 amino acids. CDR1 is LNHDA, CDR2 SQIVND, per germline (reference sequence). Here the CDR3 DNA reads TGTGCCAGTAGAGGGACTGGGGTCACCTACCCAAGCACAGATACGCAGTATTTT. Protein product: CASRGTGVTYPSTDTQYF. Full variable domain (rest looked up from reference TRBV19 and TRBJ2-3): DGGITQSPKYLFRKEGQNVTLSCEQNLNHDAMYWYRQDPGQGLRLIYYSQIVNDFQKGDIAEGYSVSREKKESFPLTVTSAQKNPTAFYLCASRGTGVTYPSTDTQYFGPGTRLTVL.

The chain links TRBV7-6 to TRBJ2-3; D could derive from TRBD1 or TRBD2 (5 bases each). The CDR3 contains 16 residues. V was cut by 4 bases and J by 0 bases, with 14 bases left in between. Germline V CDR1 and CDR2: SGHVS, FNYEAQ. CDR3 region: CASSSGSGSSTDTQYF. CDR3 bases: TGTGCCAGCAGCTCCGGATCAGGGAGTAGCACAGATACGCAGTATTTT.

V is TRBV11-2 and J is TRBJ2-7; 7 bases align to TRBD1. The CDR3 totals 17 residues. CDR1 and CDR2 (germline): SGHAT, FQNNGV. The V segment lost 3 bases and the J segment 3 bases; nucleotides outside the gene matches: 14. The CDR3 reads CASSFLHKRQGDYEQYF. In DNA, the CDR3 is TGTGCCAGCAGCTTCCTTCATAAACGACAGGGAGACTACGAGCAGTACTTC.

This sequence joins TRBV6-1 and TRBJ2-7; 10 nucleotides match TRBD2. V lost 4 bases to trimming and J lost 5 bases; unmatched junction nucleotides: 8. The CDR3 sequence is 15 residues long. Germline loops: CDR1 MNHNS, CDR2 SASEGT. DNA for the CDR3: TGTGCCAGCAGTGTAGGGACTAGCGACTGGGACGAGCAGTACTTC. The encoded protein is CASSVGTSDWDEQYF.

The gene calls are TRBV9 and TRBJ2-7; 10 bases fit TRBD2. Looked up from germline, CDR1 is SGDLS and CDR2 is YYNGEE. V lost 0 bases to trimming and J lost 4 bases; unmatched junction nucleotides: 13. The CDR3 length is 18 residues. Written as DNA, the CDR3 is TGTGCCAGCAGCGTAGAGCTAGCGGGAGTAGGACCAGTATACGAGCAGTACTTC. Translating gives CASSVELAGVGPVYEQYF. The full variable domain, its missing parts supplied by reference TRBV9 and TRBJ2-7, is DSGVTQTPKHLITATGQRVTLRCSPRSGDLSVYWYQQSLDQGLQFLIQYYNGEERAKGNILERFSAQQFPDLHSELNLSSLELGDSALYFCASSVELAGVGPVYEQYFGPGTRLTVT.

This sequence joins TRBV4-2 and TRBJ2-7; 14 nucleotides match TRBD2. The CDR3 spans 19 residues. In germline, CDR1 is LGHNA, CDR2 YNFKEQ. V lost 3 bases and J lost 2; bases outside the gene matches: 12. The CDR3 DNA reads TGTGCCAGCAGCCACGACGTTGGGGGACTAGCGGGAGTCGCCTACGAGCAGTACTTC. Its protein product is CASSHDVGGLAGVAYEQYF.